This T cell receptor (beta chain) was identified during a study of T cell responses to AZD1222 COVID-19 vaccine. Study observations and caveats: It should be noted that donors were predominantly white British and more often female, and clonal diversity was possibly underestimated. At 160-218 and 743-854, vaccine-associated CD4 TCRs were dominant, and they spanned spike.

After removal of 0 bases from V and 4 bases from J, the junction contained 5 bases not matched to a gene. CDR3 length: 15 amino acids. Per the germline V gene, CDR1 is MNHEY and CDR2 is SVGAGI. About this clone: The target antigen is unknown.

TCRdb's copy holds only in-frame clones and misses some; the assay was immunoSEQ multiplex PCR. The repertoire includes around 140,000 clones, around 93% of them detected once, and approximately 5.3% sits in the top ten. The chain carries TRBV6-5 and TRBJ1-2, with TRBD1 identical over 7 bases. The specimen was peripheral blood, collected on day 0 of AZD1222 vaccination. The sequence was obtained from an adult in good health. The CDR3 is CASSYSPRGFYGYTF. As DNA, the CDR3 is TGTGCCAGCAGTTACTCCCCCAGGGGGTTCTATGGCTACACCTTC.